This TCR beta chain comes out of a study of beta chain features in type 1 diabetes. The CDR3 is made up of 15 amino acids. The germline gives CDR1 SGHAT, CDR2 FQNNGV. Trimming cost V 5 bases and J 6 bases, with 18 bases left between them. Study conclusions and caveats: TCRB CDR3 length was moderately but significantly reduced in all four CD4+ subsets of Type 1 diabetes patients. Using cDNA template may skew counts toward highly expressing activated cells.

Expressed TCRB transcripts were sequenced because the isolated RNA had all been reverse transcribed beforehand. The method was immunoSEQ multiplex PCR; TCRdb's version includes in-frame clones alone and lacks a portion of them. The repertoire holds around 650,000 clones, with roughly an eighth as singletons. This clone was detected only a few times. Its antigen is undetermined. The clonotype comes from a man aged 30 to 39 with type 1 diabetes. This rearrangement joins TRBV11-2 to TRBJ2-3; TRBD2 is a possible D gene (5 bases). The sequenced sample was naive CD4+ T cells from blood. In DNA, the CDR3 is TGTGCCAGCAGCCGGCGCCGGGAAGTACCGGATACGCAGTATTTT. Its protein product is CASSRRREVPDTQYF.